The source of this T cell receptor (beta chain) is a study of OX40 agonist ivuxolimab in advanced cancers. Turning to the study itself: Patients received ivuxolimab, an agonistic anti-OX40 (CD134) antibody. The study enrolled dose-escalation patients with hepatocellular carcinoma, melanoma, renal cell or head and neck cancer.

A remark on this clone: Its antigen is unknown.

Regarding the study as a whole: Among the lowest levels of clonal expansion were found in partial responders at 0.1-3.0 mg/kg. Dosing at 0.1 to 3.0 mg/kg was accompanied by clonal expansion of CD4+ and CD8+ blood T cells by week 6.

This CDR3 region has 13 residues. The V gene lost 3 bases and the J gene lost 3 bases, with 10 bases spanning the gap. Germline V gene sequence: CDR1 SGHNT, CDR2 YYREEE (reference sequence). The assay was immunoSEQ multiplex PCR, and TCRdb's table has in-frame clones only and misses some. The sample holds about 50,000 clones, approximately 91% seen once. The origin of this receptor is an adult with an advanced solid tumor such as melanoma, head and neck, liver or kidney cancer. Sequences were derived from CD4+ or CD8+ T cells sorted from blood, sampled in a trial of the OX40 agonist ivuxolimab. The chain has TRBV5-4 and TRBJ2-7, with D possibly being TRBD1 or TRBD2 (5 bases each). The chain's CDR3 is CASSWGMHYEQYF. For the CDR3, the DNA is TGTGCCAGCAGCTGGGGGATGCACTACGAGCAGTACTTC.